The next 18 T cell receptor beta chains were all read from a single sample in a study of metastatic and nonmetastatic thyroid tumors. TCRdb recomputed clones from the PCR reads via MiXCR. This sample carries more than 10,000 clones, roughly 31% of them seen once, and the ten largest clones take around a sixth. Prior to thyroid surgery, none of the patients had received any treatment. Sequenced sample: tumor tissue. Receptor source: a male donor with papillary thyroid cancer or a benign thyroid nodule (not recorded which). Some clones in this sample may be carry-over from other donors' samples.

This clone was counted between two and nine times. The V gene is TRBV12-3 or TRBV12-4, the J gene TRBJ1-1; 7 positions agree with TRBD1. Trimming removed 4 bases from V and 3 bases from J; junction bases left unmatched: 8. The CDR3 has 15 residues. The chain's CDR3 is CASSSRQGVHTEAFF. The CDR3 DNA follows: TGTGCCAGCAGTTCCCGACAGGGTGTTCACACTGAAGCTTTCTTT.

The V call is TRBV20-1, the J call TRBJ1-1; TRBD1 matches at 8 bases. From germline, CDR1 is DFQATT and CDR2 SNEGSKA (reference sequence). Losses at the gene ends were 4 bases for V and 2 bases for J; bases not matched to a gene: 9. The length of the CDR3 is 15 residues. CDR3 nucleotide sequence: TGCAGTGCTAAGAACCGACAGGGGTTAAACACTGAAGCTTTCTTT. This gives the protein CSAKNRQGLNTEAFF.

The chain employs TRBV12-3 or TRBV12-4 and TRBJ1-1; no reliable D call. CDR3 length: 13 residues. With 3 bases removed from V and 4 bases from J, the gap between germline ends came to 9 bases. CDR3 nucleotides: TGTGCCAGCAGTTTCCAATCGCCCACTGAAGCTTTCTTT. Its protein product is CASSFQSPTEAFF.

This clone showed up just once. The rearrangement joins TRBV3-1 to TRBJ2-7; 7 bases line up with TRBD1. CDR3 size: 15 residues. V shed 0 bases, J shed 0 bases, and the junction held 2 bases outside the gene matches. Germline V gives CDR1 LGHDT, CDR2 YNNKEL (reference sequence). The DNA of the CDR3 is TGTGCCAGCAGCCAAGAAACAGGGGTCTCCTACGAGCAGTACTTC. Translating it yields CASSQETGVSYEQYF.

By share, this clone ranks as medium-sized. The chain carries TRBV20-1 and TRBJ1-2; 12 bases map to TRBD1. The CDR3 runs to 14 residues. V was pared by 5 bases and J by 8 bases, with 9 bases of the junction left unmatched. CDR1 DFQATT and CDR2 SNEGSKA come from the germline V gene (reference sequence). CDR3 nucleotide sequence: TGCAGTGCTGAGGGGACAGGGGGCGGTCAGGGCTACACCTTC. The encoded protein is CSAEGTGGGQGYTF.

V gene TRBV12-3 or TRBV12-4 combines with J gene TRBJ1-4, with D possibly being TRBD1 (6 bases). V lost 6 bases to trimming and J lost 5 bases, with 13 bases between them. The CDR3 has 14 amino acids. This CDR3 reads CASSPGVGNEKLFF. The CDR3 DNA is TGTGCCAGCAGCCCAGGGGTGGGGAATGAAAAACTGTTTTTT.

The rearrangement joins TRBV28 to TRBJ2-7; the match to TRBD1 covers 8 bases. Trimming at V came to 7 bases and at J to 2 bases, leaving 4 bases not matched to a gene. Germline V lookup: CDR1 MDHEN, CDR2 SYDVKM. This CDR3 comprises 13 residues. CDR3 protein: CASTGTGPYEQYF. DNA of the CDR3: TGTGCCAGCACCGGGACAGGTCCCTACGAGCAGTACTTC.

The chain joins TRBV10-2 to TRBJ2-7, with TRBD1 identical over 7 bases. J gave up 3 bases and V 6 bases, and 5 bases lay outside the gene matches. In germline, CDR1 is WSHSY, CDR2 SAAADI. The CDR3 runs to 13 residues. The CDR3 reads CASSRQGSYEQYF. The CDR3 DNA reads TGCGCCAGCAGCCGACAGGGAAGCTACGAGCAGTACTTC.

The CDR3 region is CASSQSSRGSSTQYF. The CDR3 DNA is TGTGCCAGCAGCCAATCCTCTAGAGGGAGTAGTACGCAGTATTTT. This chain joins TRBV7-6 and TRBJ2-3; maybe TRBD2 (5 bases). From germline, CDR1 is SGHVS and CDR2 FNYEAQ. The CDR3 totals 15 residues. Trimming left V 5 bases short and J 8 bases short, with 20 bases between.

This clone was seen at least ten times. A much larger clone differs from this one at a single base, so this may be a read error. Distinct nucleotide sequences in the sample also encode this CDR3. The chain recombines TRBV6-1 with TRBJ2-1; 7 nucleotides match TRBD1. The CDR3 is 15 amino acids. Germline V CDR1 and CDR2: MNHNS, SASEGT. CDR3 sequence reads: CTSTPRDRGHNEQFF. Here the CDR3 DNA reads TGTACCAGCACCCCGAGGGACAGAGGGCACAATGAGCAGTTCTTC.

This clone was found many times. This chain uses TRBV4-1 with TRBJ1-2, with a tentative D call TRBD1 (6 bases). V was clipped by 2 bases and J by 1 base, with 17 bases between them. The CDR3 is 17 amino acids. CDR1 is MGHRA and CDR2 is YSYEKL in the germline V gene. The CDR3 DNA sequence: TGCGCCAGCAGCCAACCGGACCGGGACACCATTAACTATGGCTACACCTTC. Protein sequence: CASSQPDRDTINYGYTF.

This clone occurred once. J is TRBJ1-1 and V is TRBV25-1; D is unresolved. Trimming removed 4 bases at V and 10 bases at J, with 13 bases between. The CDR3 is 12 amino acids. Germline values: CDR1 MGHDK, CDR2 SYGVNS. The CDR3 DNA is TGTGCCAGCAGTGTAAGCGCCGTCGGAGCTTTCTTT. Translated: CASSVSAVGAFF.

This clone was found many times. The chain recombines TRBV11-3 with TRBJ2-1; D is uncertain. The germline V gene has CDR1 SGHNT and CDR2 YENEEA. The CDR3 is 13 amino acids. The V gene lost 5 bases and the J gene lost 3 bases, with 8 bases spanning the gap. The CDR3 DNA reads TGTGCCAGCAGCCAACGAATCTACAATGAGCAGTTCTTC. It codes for CASSQRIYNEQFF.

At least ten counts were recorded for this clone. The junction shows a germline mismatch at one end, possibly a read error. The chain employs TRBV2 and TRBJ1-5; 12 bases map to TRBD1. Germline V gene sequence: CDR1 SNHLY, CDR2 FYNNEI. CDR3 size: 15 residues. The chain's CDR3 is CASRRGTGGNQPQHF. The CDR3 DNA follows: TGTGCCAGCCGCCGAGGGACAGGGGGCAACCAGCCCCAGCATTTT.

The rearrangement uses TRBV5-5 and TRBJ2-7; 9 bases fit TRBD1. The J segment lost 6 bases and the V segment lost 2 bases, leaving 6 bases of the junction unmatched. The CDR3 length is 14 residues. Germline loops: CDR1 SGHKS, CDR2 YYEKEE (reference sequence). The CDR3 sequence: CASSFEGQGLEQYF. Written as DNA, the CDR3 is TGTGCCAGCAGCTTTGAGGGACAGGGCCTCGAGCAGTACTTC. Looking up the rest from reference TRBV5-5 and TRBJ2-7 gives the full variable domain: DAGVTQSPTHLIKTRGQQVTLRCSPISGHKSVSWYQQVLGQGPQFIFQYYEKEERGRGNFPDRFSARQFPNYSSELNVNALLLGDSALYLCASSFEGQGLEQYFGPGTRLTVT.

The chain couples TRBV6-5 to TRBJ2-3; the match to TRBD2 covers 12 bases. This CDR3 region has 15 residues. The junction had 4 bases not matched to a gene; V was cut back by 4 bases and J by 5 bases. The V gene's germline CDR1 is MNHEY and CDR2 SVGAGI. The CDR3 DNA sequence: TGTGCCAGCAGTTGGACTAGCGGGAAGGGAGATACGCAGTATTTT. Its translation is CASSWTSGKGDTQYF.

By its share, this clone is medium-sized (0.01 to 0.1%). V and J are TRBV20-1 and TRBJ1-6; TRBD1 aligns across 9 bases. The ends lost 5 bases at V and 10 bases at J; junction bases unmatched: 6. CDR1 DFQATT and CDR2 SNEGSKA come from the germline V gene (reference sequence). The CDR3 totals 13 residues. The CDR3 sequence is CSARDREGSPLHF. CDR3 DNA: TGCAGTGCTCGGGACAGGGAAGGCTCACCCCTCCACTTT.

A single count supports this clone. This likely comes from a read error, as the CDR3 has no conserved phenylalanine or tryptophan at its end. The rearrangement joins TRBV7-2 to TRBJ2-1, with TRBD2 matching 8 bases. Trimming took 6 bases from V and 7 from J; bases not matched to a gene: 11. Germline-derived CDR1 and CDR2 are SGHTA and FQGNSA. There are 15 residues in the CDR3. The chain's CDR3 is CASRLSGGASNEQFS. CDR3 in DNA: TGTGCCAGCAGACTGAGCGGGGGTGCCTCGAATGAGCAGTTCAGC.